The next 26 T cell receptor beta chains were all read from a single sample in a study of neurological immune-mediated disorders. TCRdb independently ran MiXCR on the 5' RACE reads; one entry per CDR3 protein. The sample holds about 35,000 distinct CDR3 sequences, 3.8% seen once. The specimen sequenced was PBMCs. These receptors originate from a man younger than 45 with multiple sclerosis.

This clonotype came up many times. The V and J genes are TRBV27 and TRBJ1-1; possibly TRBD1 for D (5 bases). CDR3 size: 15 residues. V was shortened by 0 bases and J by 0 bases, with 8 bases between the two germline ends. Germline V CDR1 and CDR2: MNHEY, SMNVEV (reference sequence). CDR3 in amino acids: CASSLSGTMNTEAFF. In DNA, the CDR3 is TGTGCCAGCAGTTTATCTGGGACCATGAACACTGAAGCTTTCTTT.

There are a few counts of this clonotype. V gene TRBV7-2 combines with J gene TRBJ2-7; D remains ambiguous. Germline V CDR1 and CDR2: SGHTA, FQGNSA. The V end lost 1 base, the J end lost 6 bases, and 7 bases lay between the germline ends. The CDR3 has 12 amino acids. This chain's CDR3 is CASSLEVGEQYF. The CDR3 DNA follows: TGTGCCAGCAGCTTAGAAGTGGGCGAGCAGTACTTC.

This clonotype was seen repeatedly, ten times or more. The J gene is TRBJ1-5, the V gene TRBV5-5; D is perhaps TRBD1 (6 bases). The germline V gene has CDR1 SGHKS and CDR2 YYEKEE (reference sequence). The CDR3 sequence is 15 residues long. With 3 bases removed from V and 1 base from J, the gap between germline ends came to 11 bases. CDR3 DNA: TGTGCCAGCAGCTGGGGGGCTTTAAGCAATCAGCCCCAGCATTTT. This encodes CASSWGALSNQPQHF.

This clonotype was counted at least ten times. V is TRBV3-1 and J is TRBJ1-1, with D hard to call. Between the trimmed V and J ends, which lost 2 bases and 1 base, there was a span of 8 bases. CDR3 size: 14 residues. Looked up from germline, CDR1 is LGHDT and CDR2 is YNNKEL (reference sequence). This CDR3 is CASSQTERNTEAFF. The CDR3 coding sequence is TGTGCCAGCAGCCAAACCGAGAGGAACACTGAAGCTTTCTTT.

This clonotype was counted many times. J is TRBJ2-5 and V is TRBV29-1; the D gene is possibly TRBD2 (5 bases). The CDR3 consists of 14 residues. Germline lookup yields CDR1 SQVTM and CDR2 ANQGSEA. V gave up 3 bases and J gave up 3 bases, with 14 bases separating them. The CDR3 DNA reads as TGCAGCGTTGATAACTCCAGAGGGAAAGAGACCCAGTACTTC. It translates to CSVDNSRGKETQYF.

In this sample, this clonotype turned up many times. The CDR3 DNA reads TGCGCCAGCAGCCCGAACCCAGGGGAAGCCTACGAGCAGTACTTC. Translated, it gives CASSPNPGEAYEQYF. This rearrangement joins TRBV5-1 to TRBJ2-7, with D perhaps TRBD1 (6 bases). The CDR3 totals 15 residues. V shed 4 bases and J shed 2 bases, with 16 bases lying between them. Germline CDR1 SGHRS, CDR2 YFSETQ.

At least ten counts were recorded for this clonotype. The gene calls are TRBV5-1 and TRBJ1-2, with D possibly being TRBD1 (5 bases). CDR3 length equals 13 residues. Trimming took off 4 bases at V and 8 bases at J, with 15 bases between the two ends. Germline V CDR1 and CDR2: SGHRS, YFSETQ. CDR3 bases: TGCGCCAGCAGCCGTGGACAACCAGGAGGCTACACCTTC. Translation gives CASSRGQPGGYTF.

This clonotype was counted ten times or more. V is TRBV10-3 and J is TRBJ2-7; no clear D. V was pared by 0 bases and J by 9 bases, with 15 bases between. The CDR3 runs 14 residues. Germline lookup yields CDR1 ENHRY and CDR2 SYGVKD. The CDR3 is CAISESQVRAGQYF. In nucleotides, the CDR3 is TGTGCCATCAGTGAGTCCCAGGTCCGGGCTGGGCAGTACTTC.

In this sample, this clonotype turned up many times. The chain joins TRBV12-3 or TRBV12-4 to TRBJ2-7; 9 nucleotides match TRBD1. Trimming cost V 1 base and J 0 bases; bases outside gene matches: 7. The CDR3 runs to 17 residues. The DNA for the CDR3 is TGTGCCAGCAGTTTAGGCTTGGGGACAGGGCTCTCCTACGAGCAGTACTTC. It yields the protein CASSLGLGTGLSYEQYF.

This clonotype was found many times. The rearrangement links TRBV20-1 to TRBJ2-2; D is undetermined. The CDR3 spans 14 residues. Trimming shortened V by 0 bases and J by 0 bases, and 5 bases separated the two germline ends. Germline V gene sequence: CDR1 DFQATT, CDR2 SNEGSKA (reference sequence). The CDR3 sequence is CSARDPTNTGELFF. The CDR3 DNA reads TGCAGTGCTAGAGACCCCACGAACACCGGGGAGCTGTTTTTT.

The sample holds many counts of this clonotype. The CDR3 bases are TGTGCCAGCAGTGAAGCGCAGAGGGCACAGCTCTATGGCTACACCTTC. This gives the protein CASSEAQRAQLYGYTF. The chain uses TRBV2 and TRBJ1-2, with D uncertain. Germline CDR1 SNHLY, CDR2 FYNNEI. The V gene lost 0 bases and the J gene lost 4 bases, with 15 bases spanning the gap. The CDR3 has 16 amino acids.

This clonotype was seen only a few times. No conserved phenylalanine or tryptophan ends this CDR3, so it is likely a read error. The rearrangement joins TRBV20-1 to TRBJ1-2; 7 bases fit TRBD1. The V and J ends lost 0 bases and 4 bases, in that order; junction bases with no gene match: 8. Germline values: CDR1 DFQATT, CDR2 SNEGSKA (reference sequence). The CDR3 runs 15 residues. DNA of the CDR3: TGCAGTGCTAGAGATTCTACGGGACAGCCCTATGGCTACACCATC. Amino acid sequence: CSARDSTGQPYGYTI.

Only a few counts were recorded for this clonotype. This chain uses TRBV20-1 with TRBJ1-6; D is possibly TRBD1 (5 bases). Germline loops: CDR1 DFQATT, CDR2 SNEGSKA (reference sequence). Between the trimmed V and J ends, which lost 5 bases and 8 bases, there was a span of 7 bases. This CDR3 is 11 amino acids long. The CDR3 nucleotides read TGCAGTGCTCCGGGGGATTCACCCCTCCACTTT. The encoded protein is CSAPGDSPLHF.

This clonotype was picked up many times. The chain links TRBV5-1 to TRBJ2-3; D not resolved. Germline V gene lookup returns CDR1 SGHRS and CDR2 YFSETQ. CDR3 length: 16 residues. With 6 bases removed from V and 2 bases from J, the gap between germline ends came to 19 bases. CDR3 region: CASTTTPTGLTDTQYF. In DNA, the CDR3 is TGCGCCAGCACAACCACCCCAACTGGCCTCACAGATACGCAGTATTTT. The full variable domain, in which reference TRBV5-1 and TRBJ2-3 provide the parts outside the CDR3, is KAGVTQTPRYLIKTRGQQVTLSCSPISGHRSVSWYQQTPGQGLQFLFEYFSETQRNKGNFPGRFSGRQFSNSRSEMNVSTLELGDSALYLCASTTTPTGLTDTQYFGPGTRLTVL.

This clonotype has ten or more counts. The V call is TRBV7-9, the J call TRBJ1-4, with no clear D. Trimming took 1 base from V and 4 from J, leaving 10 bases between them. In germline, CDR1 is SEHNR, CDR2 FQNEAQ (reference sequence). This CDR3 is built from 15 residues. The CDR3 nucleotides read TGTGCCAGCAGCTTAGGAGGGCTTCATAATGAAAAACTGTTTTTT. Translation: CASSLGGLHNEKLFF.

Many counts were recorded for this clonotype. This chain connects TRBV7-6 to TRBJ1-1, with D perhaps matching TRBD1 (5 bases). Per the germline V gene, CDR1 is SGHVS and CDR2 is FNYEAQ. Trimming removed 0 bases at V and 1 base at J, with 9 bases between. The CDR3 has 15 amino acids. In DNA form, the CDR3 reads TGTGCCAGCAGCTTAGCGTCCACAGGGAACACTGAAGCTTTCTTT. This translates into CASSLASTGNTEAFF.

This clonotype has just a few counts. The rearrangement uses TRBV15 and TRBJ1-3; the D gene is possibly TRBD1 (5 bases). CDR1 LNHNV and CDR2 YYDKDF come from the germline V gene (reference sequence). The CDR3 consists of 15 residues. V lost 0 bases, J lost 4 bases, and 10 bases lay in between. CDR3 region: CATSRDQGEGNTIYF. The CDR3 DNA reads as TGTGCCACCAGCAGAGATCAAGGGGAGGGAAACACCATATATTTT.

In its sample, this clonotype was seen many times. This chain connects TRBV7-2 to TRBJ1-2; the D gene is possibly TRBD1 (5 bases). V lost 7 bases and J 0 bases, leaving 15 bases between the germline ends. Germline values: CDR1 SGHTA, CDR2 FQGNSA. The CDR3 totals 15 residues. The CDR3 bases are TGTGCCAGCACCGAAATTAGGGGCACTAACTATGGCTACACCTTC. Translation: CASTEIRGTNYGYTF.

Ten or more counts support this clonotype. The chain employs TRBV10-2 and TRBJ2-3, with a weak D call TRBD2 (6 bases). Trimming pared 2 bases from V and 4 bases from J, leaving 10 bases between. Per the germline V gene, CDR1 is WSHSY and CDR2 is SAAADI. CDR3 length equals 14 residues. CDR3 nucleotide sequence: TGCGCCAGCAGTGAGGGGGGGACTGCAGATACGCAGTATTTT. Translated, it gives CASSEGGTADTQYF.

In its sample, this clonotype was seen many times. The V call is TRBV9, the J call TRBJ1-1, with D possibly being TRBD1 (5 bases). The CDR3 totals 15 residues. CDR1 is SGDLS, CDR2 YYNGEE, per germline. Trimming removed 2 bases from V and 0 bases from J, with 11 bases in between. Here the CDR3 DNA reads TGTGCCAGCAGCGTTACACAGGAAATGAACACTGAAGCTTTCTTT. As protein: CASSVTQEMNTEAFF.

The sample holds many counts of this clonotype. The V and J genes are TRBV20-1 and TRBJ1-2; TRBD1 matches 7 bases. This CDR3 has 13 residues. Looked up from germline, CDR1 is DFQATT and CDR2 is SNEGSKA (reference sequence). Trimming removed 6 bases from V and 2 bases from J; junction bases left unmatched: 6. The CDR3 is CSATNRGNYGYTF. The CDR3 DNA sequence: TGCAGTGCCACTAACAGGGGCAACTATGGCTACACCTTC.

V usage is TRBV11-3 and J usage is TRBJ2-5, with D unclear. V lost 5 bases to trimming and J lost 5 bases, with 15 bases between them. Germline assignment: CDR1 SGHNT and CDR2 YENEEA. The CDR3 extends over 14 amino acids. As DNA, the CDR3 is TGTGCCAGCAGCGCCCGTACTACTGGGGAGACCCAGTACTTC. The encoded protein is CASSARTTGETQYF.

Comment on this clonotype: A read error may account for a junction end that differs from germline. The chain couples TRBV20-1 to TRBJ1-5, with 7 positions matching TRBD1. CDR3 size: 14 residues. Per germline, CDR1 DFQATT and CDR2 SNEGSKA (reference sequence). For the CDR3, the DNA is TGCAGTGCTTCTACAGGGGAGAGCAATCAGCCCCAGAATTTT. It translates to CSASTGESNQPQNF.

This clonotype was detected a few times. The chain employs TRBV6-5 and TRBJ1-1; D may be TRBD1 (5 bases). Germline V gene data show CDR1 as MNHEY and CDR2 as SVGAGI. Trimming removed 5 bases at V and 0 bases at J, with 13 bases between. This CDR3 is built from 15 residues. The CDR3 region has the DNA TGTGCCAGCAGTAAAAAAGCAGGGATGAACACTGAAGCTTTCTTT. It yields the protein CASSKKAGMNTEAFF.

This clonotype has at least ten counts. This rearrangement joins TRBV27 to TRBJ2-1; a weak D match, TRBD1 (5 bases). The germline V and J ends were trimmed by 2 bases and 4 bases, with 15 bases remaining between them. The CDR3 is made up of 16 amino acids. CDR1 and CDR2 (germline): MNHEY, SMNVEV (reference sequence). The CDR3 reads CASSLTLGAAYNEQFF. As DNA, the CDR3 is TGTGCCAGCAGTTTAACGCTTGGGGCGGCTTACAATGAGCAGTTCTTC.

The chain joins TRBV20-1 to TRBJ1-5; 11 bases line up with TRBD1. Unmatched junction bases numbered 7, after V lost 7 bases and J lost 8 bases. The CDR3 spans 13 residues. Germline V gene data show CDR1 as DFQATT and CDR2 as SNEGSKA (reference sequence). CDR3 sequence: CSVTGTGGEPQHF. The CDR3 nucleotides read TGCAGTGTTACCGGGACAGGGGGAGAGCCCCAGCATTTT.